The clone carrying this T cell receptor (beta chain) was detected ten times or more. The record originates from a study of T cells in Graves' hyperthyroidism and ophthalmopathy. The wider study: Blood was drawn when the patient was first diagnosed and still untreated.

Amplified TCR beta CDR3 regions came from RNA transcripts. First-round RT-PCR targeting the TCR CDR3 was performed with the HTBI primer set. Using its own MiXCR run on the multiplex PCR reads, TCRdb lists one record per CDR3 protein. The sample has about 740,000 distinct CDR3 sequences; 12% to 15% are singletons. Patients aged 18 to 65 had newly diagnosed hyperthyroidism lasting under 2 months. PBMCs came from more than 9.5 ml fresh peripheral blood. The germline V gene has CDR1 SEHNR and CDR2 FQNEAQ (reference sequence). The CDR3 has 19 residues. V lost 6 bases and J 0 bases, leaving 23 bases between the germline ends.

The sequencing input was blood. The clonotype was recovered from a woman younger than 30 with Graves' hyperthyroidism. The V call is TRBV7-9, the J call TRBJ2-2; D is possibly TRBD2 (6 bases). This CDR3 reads CASRPRLLGTGPNTGELFF. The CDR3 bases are TGTGCCAGCAGACCCCGTTTGTTAGGGACTGGCCCGAACACCGGGGAGCTGTTTTTT.